Listed below are T cell receptor beta chains from one sample, sequenced in a study of blood T cells in healthy people across ages. TCRdb redid the calling of the 5' RACE reads with MiXCR, one entry per CDR3 protein. Of some 1.7 million distinct CDR3 sequences listed, 28% were seen once; the top ten hold 7.7%. The sequenced sample consisted of blood. The receptors come from a woman in her thirties in good health. CDR3s include the opening cysteine and the closing phenylalanine or tryptophan. D genes are given only for firm matches. Clone size is shown for a subset of rows, as once, few, many or a class of expanded clone.

j_gene: TRBJ2-7
d_gene: -
abundance: -
v_gene: TRBV11-2
CDR3nt: TGTGCCAGCAGACGTCCCGGGACCCTGGGCTACGAGCAGTACTTC
CDR3aa: CASRRPGTLGYEQYF

j_gene: TRBJ2-1
d_gene: -
abundance: -
v_gene: TRBV6-5
CDR3nt: TGTGCCAGCAGTTACTCGGCAGGGGAGCGCGAGCAGTTCTTC
CDR3aa: CASSYSAGEREQFF

j_gene: TRBJ1-2
d_gene: -
abundance: few
v_gene: TRBV20-1
CDR3nt: TGCAGTGCTTCGTCAAACTATGGCTACACCTTC
CDR3aa: CSASSNYGYTF

j_gene: TRBJ2-7
d_gene: TRBD2
abundance: -
v_gene: TRBV15
CDR3nt: TGTGCCACCAGCAGAGATCTGGTAGCGGGGGCTTACGAGCAGTACTTC
CDR3aa: CATSRDLVAGAYEQYF

j_gene: TRBJ2-7
d_gene: -
abundance: -
v_gene: TRBV5-1
CDR3nt: TGCGCCAGCAGCTTGGGGGCCTTACAGGGTTCCCACGAGCAGTACTTC
CDR3aa: CASSLGALQGSHEQYF

j_gene: TRBJ2-3
d_gene: TRBD2
abundance: once
v_gene: TRBV20-1
CDR3nt: TGCAGTCCTAGCGGATCCACAGATACGCAGTATTTT
CDR3aa: CSPSGSTDTQYF

j_gene: TRBJ2-7
d_gene: TRBD1
abundance: many
v_gene: TRBV18
CDR3nt: TGTGCCAGCTCACCACCGGGACAGGGGGGATACGAGCAGTACTTC
CDR3aa: CASSPPGQGGYEQYF

j_gene: TRBJ1-1
d_gene: -
abundance: many
v_gene: TRBV6-5
CDR3nt: TGTGCCAGCAGTTACGAGGTGAACACTGAAGCTTTCTTT
CDR3aa: CASSYEVNTEAFF

j_gene: TRBJ2-5
d_gene: -
abundance: many
v_gene: TRBV9
CDR3nt: TGTGCCAGCAGCGTATCCACGATTAGGGAGACCCAGTACTTC
CDR3aa: CASSVSTIRETQYF

j_gene: TRBJ1-1
d_gene: -
abundance: -
v_gene: TRBV27
CDR3nt: TGTGCCGTCCAGTCGGCGGTCGGTTTCCAAGCTTTCTTT
CDR3aa: CAVQSAVGFQAFF

j_gene: TRBJ1-1
d_gene: -
abundance: few
v_gene: TRBV4-3
CDR3nt: TGCGCCAGCAGCCAACTAACTCTCAGCGCTGAAGCTTTCTTT
CDR3aa: CASSQLTLSAEAFF

j_gene: TRBJ2-7
d_gene: -
abundance: -
v_gene: TRBV10-1
CDR3nt: TGCGCCAGCAGGGAGAACCACGAGCAGTACTTC
CDR3aa: CASRENHEQYF

j_gene: TRBJ2-1
d_gene: TRBD1
abundance: -
v_gene: TRBV19
CDR3nt: TGTGCCAGTAGTAGGGGACAGGGGAAATCGCGTGAGCAGTTCTTC
CDR3aa: CASSRGQGKSREQFF

j_gene: TRBJ2-1
d_gene: -
abundance: -
v_gene: TRBV25-1
CDR3nt: TGTGCCAGCAGTGAACCCATCAGCTCCTACAATGAGCAGTTCTTC
CDR3aa: CASSEPISSYNEQFF

j_gene: TRBJ1-1
d_gene: -
abundance: many
v_gene: TRBV20-1
CDR3nt: TGCAGTGCTAGAAGGGCGGGGGTCGAAACTGAAGCTTTCTTT
CDR3aa: CSARRAGVETEAFF

j_gene: TRBJ2-1
d_gene: -
abundance: few
v_gene: TRBV7-9
CDR3nt: TGTGCCAGCAGCTTAAGTACAGACACCAATGAGCAGTTCTTC
CDR3aa: CASSLSTDTNEQFF

j_gene: TRBJ2-7
d_gene: -
abundance: -
v_gene: TRBV18
CDR3nt: TGTGCCAGCTCTCGGGGGAATGGTGAGCAGTACTTC
CDR3aa: CASSRGNGEQYF

j_gene: TRBJ2-7
d_gene: -
abundance: -
v_gene: TRBV20-1
CDR3nt: TGCAGTGCCGCGGCAGGGGACTACGAGCAGTACTTC
CDR3aa: CSAAAGDYEQYF

j_gene: TRBJ2-1
d_gene: TRBD1
abundance: -
v_gene: TRBV12-3/TRBV12-4
CDR3nt: TGTGCCAGCACCTCTCCTACCGGACAGGGTCGGTTCTTC
CDR3aa: CASTSPTGQGRFF

j_gene: TRBJ1-2
d_gene: -
abundance: many
v_gene: TRBV7-2
CDR3nt: TGTGCCAGCAGCTTCTCTTACGTATCCTATGGCTACACCTTC
CDR3aa: CASSFSYVSYGYTF

j_gene: TRBJ2-5
d_gene: -
abundance: -
v_gene: TRBV12-3/TRBV12-4
CDR3nt: TGTGCCAGCAGTCCCTTCGAGACAGCTTCACAAGAGACCCAGTACTTC
CDR3aa: CASSPFETASQETQYF

j_gene: TRBJ2-3
d_gene: -
abundance: many
v_gene: TRBV20-1
CDR3nt: TGCAGTGCTAGGAGGATCGGCGGAGCCAGCGCAGATACGCAGTATTTT
CDR3aa: CSARRIGGASADTQYF

j_gene: TRBJ2-3
d_gene: TRBD2
abundance: -
v_gene: TRBV3-1
CDR3nt: TGTGCCAGCAGCCGGCGGGGGGTATCAGATACGCAGTATTTT
CDR3aa: CASSRRGVSDTQYF

j_gene: TRBJ2-5
d_gene: -
abundance: many
v_gene: TRBV7-2
CDR3nt: TGTGCCAGCAGGTCCGGAGGAAGTCAAGAGACCCAGTACTTC
CDR3aa: CASRSGGSQETQYF